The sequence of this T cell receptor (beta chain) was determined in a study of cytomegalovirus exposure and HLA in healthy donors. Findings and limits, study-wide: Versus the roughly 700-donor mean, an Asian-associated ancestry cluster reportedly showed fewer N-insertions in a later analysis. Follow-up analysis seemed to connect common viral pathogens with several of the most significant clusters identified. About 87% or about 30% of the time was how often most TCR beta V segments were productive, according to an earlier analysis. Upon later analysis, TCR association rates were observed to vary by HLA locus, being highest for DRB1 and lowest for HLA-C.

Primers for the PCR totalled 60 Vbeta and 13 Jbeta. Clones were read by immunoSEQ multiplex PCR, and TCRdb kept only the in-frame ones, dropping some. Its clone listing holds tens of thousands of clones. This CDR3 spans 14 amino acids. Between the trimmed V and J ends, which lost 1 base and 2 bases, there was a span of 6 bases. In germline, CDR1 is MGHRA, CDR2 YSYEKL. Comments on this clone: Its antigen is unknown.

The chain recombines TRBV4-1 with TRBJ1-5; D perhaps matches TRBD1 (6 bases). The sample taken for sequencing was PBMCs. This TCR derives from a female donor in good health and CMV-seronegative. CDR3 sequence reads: CASSQGQGNQPQHF. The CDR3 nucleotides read TGCGCCAGCAGCCAAGGACAGGGCAATCAGCCCCAGCATTTT.